Sequencing of this T cell receptor beta chain was carried out in a study of blood T cell repertoires in COVID-19. Study summary: The samples span acute and convalescent COVID-19 from the United States, Italy and Spain. The analysed material was cDNA or gDNA that came from T cells, B-cell-depleted T cells, or PBMCs.

Under the authors' procedure: Amplification from reference gene primers served as the basis for estimated nucleated cell counts. Clones were read by immunoSEQ multiplex PCR, and TCRdb kept only the in-frame ones, dropping some. The DNA gave D and trimming, while V, J and clone size come from that table. Of 50,000 to 80,000 clones listed, 70% to 85% were seen once; the top ten hold 5.6%. This CDR3 comprises 15 residues. The sequence came from a woman in her sixties or seventies with acute or convalescent COVID-19. The sequencing sample was made of peripheral blood. V and J are TRBV21-1 and TRBJ2-7; the table names TRBD1, a call not compared with the DNA. TRBV21-1 counts as a pseudogene. CDR3 bases: TGTGCCAGCAGCAAACTCCAGGGGATAAGAAACGAGCAGTACTTC. This codes for CASSKLQGIRNEQYF.